What follows describes a single TCR beta chain. The sample originates from a study of technical replicates of blood from four donors. The table came from immunoSEQ multiplex PCR; TCRdb's copy has only in-frame clones and leaves some out. This table holds around 79,000 clones, 94% found once. CDR3 length: 14 amino acids. V gave up 1 base and J gave up 4 bases, with 10 bases separating them. The germline V gene has CDR1 LNHNV and CDR2 YYDKDF (reference sequence). This TCR derives from a human donor in good health. The sample comprised T cells isolated from PBMCs. The rearrangement uses TRBV15 and TRBJ1-2; weak D call: TRBD1 (5 bases). CDR3 coding DNA: TGTGCCACCAGCAGAGGAGCCGACAGCTATGGCTACACCTTC. Protein: CATSRGADSYGYTF.